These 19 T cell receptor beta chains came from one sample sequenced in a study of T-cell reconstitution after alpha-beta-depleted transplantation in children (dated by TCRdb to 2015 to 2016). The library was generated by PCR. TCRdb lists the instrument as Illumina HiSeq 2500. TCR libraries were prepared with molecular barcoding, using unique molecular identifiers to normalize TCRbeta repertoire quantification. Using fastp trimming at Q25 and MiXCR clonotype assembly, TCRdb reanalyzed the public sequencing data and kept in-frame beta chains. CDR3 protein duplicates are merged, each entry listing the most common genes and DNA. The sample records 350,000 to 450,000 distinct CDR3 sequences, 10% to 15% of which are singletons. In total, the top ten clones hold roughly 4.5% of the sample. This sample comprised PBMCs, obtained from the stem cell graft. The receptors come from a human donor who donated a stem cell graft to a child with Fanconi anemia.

The CDR3 spells CASSLGTSGVGQFF. Here the CDR3 DNA reads TGTGCCAGCAGCTTAGGGACTAGCGGGGTGGGGCAGTTCTTC. V and J are TRBV11-2 and TRBJ2-1, with 12 bases that match TRBD2. CDR3 size: 14 residues. Per germline, CDR1 SGHAT and CDR2 FQNNGV. V dropped 1 base and J dropped 12; count of bases not matched to a gene: 4.

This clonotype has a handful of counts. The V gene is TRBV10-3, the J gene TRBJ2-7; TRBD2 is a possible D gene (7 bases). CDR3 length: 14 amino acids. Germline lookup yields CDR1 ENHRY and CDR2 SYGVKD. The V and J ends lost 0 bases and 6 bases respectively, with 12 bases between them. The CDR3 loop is CAISESRRGGEQYV. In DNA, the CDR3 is TGTGCCATCAGTGAGTCGAGGAGGGGGGGCGAGCAGTACGTC.

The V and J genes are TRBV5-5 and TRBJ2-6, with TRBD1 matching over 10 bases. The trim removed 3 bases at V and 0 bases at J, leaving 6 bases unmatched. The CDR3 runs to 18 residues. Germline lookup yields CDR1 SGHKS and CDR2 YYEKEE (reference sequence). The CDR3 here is CASSWGGQGHSGANVLTF. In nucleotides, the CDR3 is TGTGCCAGCAGCTGGGGGGGACAGGGGCACTCTGGGGCCAACGTCCTGACTTTC.

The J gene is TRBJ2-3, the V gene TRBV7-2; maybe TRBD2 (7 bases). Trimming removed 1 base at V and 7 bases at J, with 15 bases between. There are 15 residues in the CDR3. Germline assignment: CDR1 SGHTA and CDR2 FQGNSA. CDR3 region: CASSLVGGAWNTQYF. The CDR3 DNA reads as TGTGCCAGCAGCTTAGTGGGGGGGGCCTGGAATACGCAGTATTTT.

CDR3 protein: CASSQGWHNEQFF. CDR3 DNA sequence: TGTGCCAGCAGTCAAGGTTGGCACAATGAGCAGTTCTTC. The gene calls are TRBV12-3 or TRBV12-4 and TRBJ2-1; D gene uncertain. The CDR3 covers 13 residues. Trimming took 5 bases from V and 5 from J, leaving 10 bases between them.

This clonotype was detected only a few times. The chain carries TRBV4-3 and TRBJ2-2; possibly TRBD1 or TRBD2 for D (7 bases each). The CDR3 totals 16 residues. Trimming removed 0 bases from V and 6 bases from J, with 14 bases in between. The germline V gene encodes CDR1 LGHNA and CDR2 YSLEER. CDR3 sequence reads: CASSQDEAGGAGELFF. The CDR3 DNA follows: TGCGCCAGCAGCCAAGATGAAGCAGGGGGGGCCGGGGAGCTGTTTTTT.

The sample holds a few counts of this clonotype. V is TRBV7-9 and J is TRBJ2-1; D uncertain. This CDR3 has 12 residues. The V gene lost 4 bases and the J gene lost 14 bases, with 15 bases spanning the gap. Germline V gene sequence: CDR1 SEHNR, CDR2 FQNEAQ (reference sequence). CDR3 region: CASSSGRVPEFF. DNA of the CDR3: TGTGCCAGCAGCTCCGGACGGGTCCCCGAGTTCTTC.

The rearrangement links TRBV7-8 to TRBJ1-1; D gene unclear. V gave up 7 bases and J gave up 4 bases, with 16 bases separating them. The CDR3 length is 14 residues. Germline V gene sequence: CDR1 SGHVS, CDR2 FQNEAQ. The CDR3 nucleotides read TGTGCCAGCAACGCGCAGGTCTCGGGCACTGAAGCTTTCTTT. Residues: CASNAQVSGTEAFF.

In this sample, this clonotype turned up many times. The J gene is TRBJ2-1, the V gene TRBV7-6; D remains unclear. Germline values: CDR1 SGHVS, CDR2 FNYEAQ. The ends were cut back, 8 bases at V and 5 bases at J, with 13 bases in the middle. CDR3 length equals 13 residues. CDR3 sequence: CASSKRTNNEQFF. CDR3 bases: TGTGCCAGCTCTAAGAGAACAAACAATGAGCAGTTCTTC.

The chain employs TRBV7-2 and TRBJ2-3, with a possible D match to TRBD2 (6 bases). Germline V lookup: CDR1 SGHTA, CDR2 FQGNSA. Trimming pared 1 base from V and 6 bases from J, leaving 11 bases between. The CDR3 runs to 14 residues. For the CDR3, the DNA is TGTGCCAGCAGCTTAGGATCGGGGAGGGATACGCAGTATTTT. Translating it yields CASSLGSGRDTQYF.

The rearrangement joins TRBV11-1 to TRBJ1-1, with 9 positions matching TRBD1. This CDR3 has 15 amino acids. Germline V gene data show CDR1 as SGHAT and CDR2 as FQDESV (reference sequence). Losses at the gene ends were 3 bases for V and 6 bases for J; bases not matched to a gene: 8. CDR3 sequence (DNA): TGTGCCAGCAGCTTGACAGGGGGTTTTATCCCTGAAGCTTTCTTT. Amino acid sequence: CASSLTGGFIPEAFF.

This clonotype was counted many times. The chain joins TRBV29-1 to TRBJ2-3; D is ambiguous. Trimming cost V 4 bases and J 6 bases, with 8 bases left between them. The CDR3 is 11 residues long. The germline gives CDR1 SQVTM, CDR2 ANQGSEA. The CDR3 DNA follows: TGCAGCGTTGGGGTCCTGGATACGCAGTATTTT. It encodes CSVGVLDTQYF.

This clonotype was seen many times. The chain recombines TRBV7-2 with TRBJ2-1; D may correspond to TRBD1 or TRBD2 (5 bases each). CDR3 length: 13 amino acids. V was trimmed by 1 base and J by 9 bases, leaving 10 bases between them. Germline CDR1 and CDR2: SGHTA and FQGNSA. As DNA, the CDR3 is TGTGCCAGCAGCTTAGGACGGGACGCTGAGCAGTTCTTC. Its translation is CASSLGRDAEQFF.

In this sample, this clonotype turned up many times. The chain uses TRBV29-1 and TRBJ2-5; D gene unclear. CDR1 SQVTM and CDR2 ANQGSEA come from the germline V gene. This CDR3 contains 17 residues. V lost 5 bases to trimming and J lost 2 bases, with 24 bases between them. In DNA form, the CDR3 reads TGCAGCGTTAACGGAGTGCCGGGCCCCCTTTTACAAGAGACCCAGTACTTC. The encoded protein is CSVNGVPGPLLQETQYF.

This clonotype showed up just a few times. The CDR3 nucleotides are TGTGCCAGCTCACCATATCGGCGGGGGACGGAGACCCAGTACTTC. Its protein is CASSPYRRGTETQYF. This rearrangement joins TRBV18 to TRBJ2-5; 7 nucleotides align to TRBD2. CDR3 length equals 15 residues. J lost 5 bases, V lost 2 bases, and 8 bases had no gene match. Germline V gene data show CDR1 as KGHSH and CDR2 as LQKENI.

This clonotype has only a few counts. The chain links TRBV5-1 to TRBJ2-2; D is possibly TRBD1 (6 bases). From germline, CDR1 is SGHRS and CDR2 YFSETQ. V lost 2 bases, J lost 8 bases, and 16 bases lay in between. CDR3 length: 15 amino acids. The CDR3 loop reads CASSFRQATGGELFF. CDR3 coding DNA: TGCGCCAGCAGCTTTCGACAGGCAACAGGGGGGGAGCTGTTTTTT.

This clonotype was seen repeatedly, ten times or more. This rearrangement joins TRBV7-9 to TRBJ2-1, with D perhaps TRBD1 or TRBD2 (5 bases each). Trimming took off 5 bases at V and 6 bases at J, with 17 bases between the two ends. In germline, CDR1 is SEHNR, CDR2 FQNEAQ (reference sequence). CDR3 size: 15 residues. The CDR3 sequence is CASSTGRVGGNEQFF. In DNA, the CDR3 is TGTGCCAGCAGCACGGGACGGGTGGGCGGCAATGAGCAGTTCTTC.

CDR3 protein: CASSLVGQTGELFF. Written as DNA, the CDR3 is TGTGCCAGCAGCTTAGTGGGCCAAACCGGGGAGCTGTTTTTT. This chain joins TRBV7-2 and TRBJ2-2; D is unclear. Germline loops: CDR1 SGHTA, CDR2 FQGNSA. V lost 1 base, J lost 5 bases, and 8 bases lay in between. This CDR3 is 14 amino acids long.

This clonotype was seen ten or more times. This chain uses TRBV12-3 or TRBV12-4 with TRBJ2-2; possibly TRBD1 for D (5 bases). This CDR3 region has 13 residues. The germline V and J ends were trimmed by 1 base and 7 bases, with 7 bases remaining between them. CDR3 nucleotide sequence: TGTGCCAGCAGTTTAGAGGGGAACGGGGAGCTGTTTTTT. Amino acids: CASSLEGNGELFF.